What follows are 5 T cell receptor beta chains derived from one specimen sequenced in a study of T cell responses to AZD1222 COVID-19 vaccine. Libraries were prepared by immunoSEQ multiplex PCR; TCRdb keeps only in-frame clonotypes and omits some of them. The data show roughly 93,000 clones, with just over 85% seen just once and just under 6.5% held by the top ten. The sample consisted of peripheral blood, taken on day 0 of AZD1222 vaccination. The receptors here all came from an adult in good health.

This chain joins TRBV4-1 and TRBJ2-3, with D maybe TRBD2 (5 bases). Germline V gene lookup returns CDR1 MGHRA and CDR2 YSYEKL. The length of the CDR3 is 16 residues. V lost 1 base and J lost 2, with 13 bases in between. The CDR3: CASSQVRTEVTDTQYF. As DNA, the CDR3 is TGCGCCAGCAGCCAAGTGAGAACGGAGGTCACAGATACGCAGTATTTT.

CDR3 amino acids: CASSRSLQGADEQFF. As DNA, the CDR3 is TGTGCCAGCAGCCGTTCTTTACAAGGCGCGGATGAGCAGTTCTTC. The chain joins TRBV11-3 to TRBJ2-1; D ambiguous. Germline-derived CDR1 and CDR2 are SGHNT and YENEEA. V lost 5 bases, J lost 8 bases, and 19 bases lay in between. The CDR3 loop spans 15 amino acids.

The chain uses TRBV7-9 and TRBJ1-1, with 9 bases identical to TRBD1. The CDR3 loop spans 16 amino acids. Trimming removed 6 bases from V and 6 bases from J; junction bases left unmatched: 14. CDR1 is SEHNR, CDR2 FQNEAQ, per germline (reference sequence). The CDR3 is CASSYRRGQGFSEAFF. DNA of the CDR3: TGTGCCAGCAGTTATCGTCGAGGACAGGGGTTTTCTGAAGCTTTCTTT.

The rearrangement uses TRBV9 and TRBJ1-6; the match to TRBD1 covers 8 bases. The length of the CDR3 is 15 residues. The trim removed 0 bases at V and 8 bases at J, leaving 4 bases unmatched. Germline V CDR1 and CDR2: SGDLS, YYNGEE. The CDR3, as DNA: TGTGCCAGCAGCGTAGAAGGACAGGGCGATTCACCCCTCCACTTT. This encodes CASSVEGQGDSPLHF.

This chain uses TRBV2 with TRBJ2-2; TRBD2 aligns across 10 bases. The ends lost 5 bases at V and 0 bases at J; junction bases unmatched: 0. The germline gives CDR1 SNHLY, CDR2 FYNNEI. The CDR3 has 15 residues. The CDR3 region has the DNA TGTGCCAGCAGTACTAGCGGGACGAACACCGGGGAGCTGTTTTTT. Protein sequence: CASSTSGTNTGELFF.